This TCR beta chain was sequenced during a study of T cell responses to AZD1222 COVID-19 vaccine. Only in-frame clones appear in the TCRdb table, and some are missing; sequencing was by immunoSEQ multiplex PCR. The sample has over 95,000 clones, about 92% seen once. Findings and caveats of the study: Nearly half of spike-specific TCRs reportedly target unmutated variant regions. At baseline, seropositivity was found in only a handful of AZD1222 recipients.

The trim removed 0 bases at V and 11 bases at J, leaving 11 bases unmatched. Germline CDR1 is MNHEY and CDR2 is SVGAGI. The CDR3 spans 15 residues. A word on this clone: Its antigen is currently unknown.

The chain joins TRBV6-5 to TRBJ1-1, with 8 bases lining up with TRBD1. The sample in question was peripheral blood, obtained on day 0 of AZD1222 vaccination. This clonotype was obtained from an adult in good health. CDR3 coding DNA: TGTGCCAGCAGTTACTCCGGGACAGGAACCCGCACGGCTTTCTTT. This encodes CASSYSGTGTRTAFF.